This TCR beta chain derives from a study of early T cells in non-severe SARS-CoV-2 infection. Overall study context: Unsorted whole blood bulk RNA was sequenced, with unpaired chains.

Study-wide results and limits: A preference for anti-spike CD8 responses marked VDJdb matching, which missed private and CD4 specificities.

Individual cDNA molecules received unique molecular identifiers during library preparation. One entry per CDR3 protein, called by TCRdb with MiXCR from the 5' RACE reads. Of around 28,000 distinct CDR3 sequences detected, over 4% appear once; the ten largest clones hold about 2.5%. CDR3 length: 21 residues. The J segment lost 0 bases and the V segment lost 3 bases, leaving 14 bases of the junction unmatched. Germline CDR1 is LGHDT and CDR2 is YNNKEL (reference sequence). This clonotype was recorded a few times. Its antigen is not known. The chain links TRBV3-1 to TRBJ2-5; 15 nucleotides align to TRBD2. This receptor was obtained from an adult who was a healthcare worker with PCR-confirmed SARS-CoV-2 infection or an uninfected control (not recorded which). Sample: whole blood. CDR3: CASSHYRTSGRAGEYQETQYF. In DNA, the CDR3 is TGTGCCAGCAGCCACTATCGGACTAGCGGGAGGGCCGGGGAGTACCAAGAGACCCAGTACTTC.